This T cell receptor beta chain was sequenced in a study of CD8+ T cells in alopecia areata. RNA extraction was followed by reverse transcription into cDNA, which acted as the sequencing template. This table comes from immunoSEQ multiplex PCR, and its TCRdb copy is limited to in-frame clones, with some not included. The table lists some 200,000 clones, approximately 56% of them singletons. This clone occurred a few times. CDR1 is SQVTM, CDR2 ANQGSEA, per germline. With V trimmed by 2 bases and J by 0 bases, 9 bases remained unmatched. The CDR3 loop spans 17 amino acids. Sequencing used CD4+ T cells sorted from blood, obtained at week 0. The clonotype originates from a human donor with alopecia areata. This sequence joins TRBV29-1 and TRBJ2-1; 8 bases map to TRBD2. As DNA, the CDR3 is TGCAGCGTTGAACCCCCCGGGGGGGTGAGCTCCTACAATGAGCAGTTCTTC. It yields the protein CSVEPPGGVSSYNEQFF.